The rows below give T cell receptor beta chains drawn from one sample of a study of T cells in Graves' hyperthyroidism and ophthalmopathy. TCRdb processed the multiplex PCR reads anew with MiXCR; each CDR3 protein has one entry. The data contain 350,000 or so distinct CDR3 sequences, 20% to 25% of them singletons. Sequencing was performed on blood. The receptors come from a woman aged 50 to 60 with Graves' hyperthyroidism. CDR3s include the opening cysteine and the closing phenylalanine or tryptophan. D genes are given only for firm matches. For some rows the clone size is stated as once, few or many, or as a class when expanded; others skip it.

TRBD1 | 16 | many | TRBJ2-3 | TRBV7-9 | TGTGCCAGCAGCCCCCCAGGACAGGGAGGAACAGATACGCAGTATTTT | CASSPPGQGGTDTQYF
- | 15 | many | TRBJ2-1 | TRBV5-4 | TGTGCCAGCAGCTTGGATCTCTCGTCCTACAATGAGCAGTTCTTC | CASSLDLSSYNEQFF
- | 15 | - | TRBJ1-2 | TRBV10-3 | TGTGCCATCAGTGAGTCTCCTACCCCAAGCGACGGCTACACCTTC | CAISESPTPSDGYTF
TRBD1 | 16 | few | TRBJ2-7 | TRBV7-6 | TGTGCCAGCAGCAATGGACAGGGGTTGACCTCCTACGAGCAGTACTTC | CASSNGQGLTSYEQYF
TRBD1 | 16 | - | TRBJ2-6 | TRBV6-2/TRBV6-3 | TGTGCCGGCAGTTACACAGGGGCCTCTGGGGCCAACGTCCTGACTTTC | CAGSYTGASGANVLTF
- | 15 | - | TRBJ1-1 | TRBV27 | TGTGCCAGCAGTTCACCGGGACGGAGGGCCACTGAAGCTTTCTTT | CASSSPGRRATEAFF
TRBD2 | 15 | many | TRBJ2-5 | TRBV9 | TGTGCCAGCAGCACCCCGACGGGAGGTCGAGAGACCCAGTACTTC | CASSTPTGGRETQYF
- | 15 | many | TRBJ1-5 | TRBV3-1 | TGTGCCAGCAGCCAGGGCAGGGAGCCTACAAGACCCCAGCATTTT | CASSQGREPTRPQHF
TRBD2 | 17 | - | TRBJ2-1 | TRBV19 | TGTGCCAGTAGTATCGCTCGGCTAGCGGGAGGGTCCAATGAGCAGTTCTTC | CASSIARLAGGSNEQFF
TRBD1 | 15 | - | TRBJ2-4 | TRBV5-1 | TGCGCCAGCAGCCCACGGACAGGGTTCGGAAACATTCAGTACTTC | CASSPRTGFGNIQYF
- | 14 | - | TRBJ2-1 | TRBV28 | TGTGCCAGCAGTTTAAATGGGCCGTACAATGAGCAGTTCTTC | CASSLNGPYNEQFF